This TCR beta chain was retrieved from a study of PD-L1 blockade in urothelial cancer. After removal of 6 bases from V and 2 bases from J, the junction contained 8 bases not matched to a gene. This CDR3 is built from 15 residues. Looked up from germline, CDR1 is KGHSH and CDR2 is LQKENI. The assay was immunoSEQ multiplex PCR, and TCRdb's table has in-frame clones only and misses some. This sample has 85,000 to 100,000 clones; about nine tenths occur once, and the top ten carry approximately 2%. The time point: pretreatment peripheral blood. The TCR sequence derives from a man in his fifties or sixties with urothelial cancer. The specimen was PBMCs, collected around atezolizumab (anti-PD-L1) treatment. The chain is built from TRBV18 and TRBJ2-7; TRBD2 matches 9 bases. The CDR3 spells CASSPTSGVAYEQYF. DNA for the CDR3: TGTGCCAGCTCCCCGACTAGCGGAGTTGCCTACGAGCAGTACTTC.